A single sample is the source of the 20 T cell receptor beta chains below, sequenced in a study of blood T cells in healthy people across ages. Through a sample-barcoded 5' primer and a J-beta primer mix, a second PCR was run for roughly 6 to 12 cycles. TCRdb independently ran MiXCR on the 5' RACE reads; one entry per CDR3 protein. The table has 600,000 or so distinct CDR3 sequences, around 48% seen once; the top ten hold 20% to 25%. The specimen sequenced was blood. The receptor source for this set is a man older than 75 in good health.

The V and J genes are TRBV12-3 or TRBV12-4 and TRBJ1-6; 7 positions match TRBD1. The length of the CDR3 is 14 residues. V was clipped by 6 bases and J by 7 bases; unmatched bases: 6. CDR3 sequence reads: CASRTGTENSPLHF. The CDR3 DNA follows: TGTGCCAGCAGGACTGGGACAGAAAATTCACCCCTCCACTTT.

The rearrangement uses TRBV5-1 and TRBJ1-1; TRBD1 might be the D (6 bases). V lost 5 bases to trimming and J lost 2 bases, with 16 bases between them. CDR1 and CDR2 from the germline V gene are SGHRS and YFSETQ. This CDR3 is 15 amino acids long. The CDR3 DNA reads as TGCGCCAGCAGGGTGGAGGGGGGACGAAACACTGAAGCTTTCTTT. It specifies CASRVEGGRNTEAFF.

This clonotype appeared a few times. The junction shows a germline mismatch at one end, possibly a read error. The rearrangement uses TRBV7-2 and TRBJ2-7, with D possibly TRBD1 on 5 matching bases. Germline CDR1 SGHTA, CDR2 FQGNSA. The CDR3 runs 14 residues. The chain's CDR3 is CASSLDSHSYEQYF. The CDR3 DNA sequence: TGTGCCAGCAGTTTAGACAGCCACTCCTACGAGCAGTACTTC.

This CDR3 is CASSGISGASYNEQFF. The CDR3 nucleotides are TGTGCCAGCAGCGGGATTAGCGGGGCCTCCTACAATGAGCAGTTCTTC. The chain recombines TRBV7-2 with TRBJ2-1, with 8 bases that match TRBD2. Germline values: CDR1 SGHTA, CDR2 FQGNSA. The CDR3 sequence is 16 residues long. The trim removed 5 bases at V and 0 bases at J, leaving 6 bases unmatched. Full variable domain (missing parts from reference TRBV7-2 and TRBJ2-1): GAGVSQSPSNKVTEKGKDVELRCDPISGHTALYWYRQSLGQGLEFLIYFQGNSAPDKSGLPSDRFSAERTGGSVSTLTIQRTQQEDSAVYLCASSGISGASYNEQFFGPGTRLTVL.

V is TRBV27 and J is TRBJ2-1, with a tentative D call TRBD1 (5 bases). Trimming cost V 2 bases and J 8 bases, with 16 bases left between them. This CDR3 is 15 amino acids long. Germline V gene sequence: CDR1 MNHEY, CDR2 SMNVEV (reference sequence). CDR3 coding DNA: TGTGCCAGCAGTTTAAGGGCAGGGTTTGTCGATGAGCAGTTCTTC. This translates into CASSLRAGFVDEQFF.

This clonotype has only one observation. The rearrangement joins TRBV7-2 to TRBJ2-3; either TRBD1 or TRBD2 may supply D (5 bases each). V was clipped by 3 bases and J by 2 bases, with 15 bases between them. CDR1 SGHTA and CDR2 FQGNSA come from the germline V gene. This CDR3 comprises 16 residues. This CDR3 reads CASSFGRDLFTDTQYF. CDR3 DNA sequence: TGTGCCAGCAGCTTCGGCCGGGACCTCTTCACAGATACGCAGTATTTT.

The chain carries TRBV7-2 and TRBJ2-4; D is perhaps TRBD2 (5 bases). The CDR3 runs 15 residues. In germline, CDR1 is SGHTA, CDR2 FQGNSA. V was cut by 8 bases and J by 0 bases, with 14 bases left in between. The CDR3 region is CASATSGAAKNIQYF. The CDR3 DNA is TGTGCCAGCGCCACCAGCGGTGCAGCCAAAAACATTCAGTACTTC.

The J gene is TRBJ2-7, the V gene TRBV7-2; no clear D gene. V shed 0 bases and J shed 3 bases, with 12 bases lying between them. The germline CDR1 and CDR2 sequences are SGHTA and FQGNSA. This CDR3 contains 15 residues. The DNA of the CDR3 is TGTGCCAGCAGCTTAGCGGGATCTGTAAACTACGAGCAGTACTTC. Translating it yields CASSLAGSVNYEQYF.

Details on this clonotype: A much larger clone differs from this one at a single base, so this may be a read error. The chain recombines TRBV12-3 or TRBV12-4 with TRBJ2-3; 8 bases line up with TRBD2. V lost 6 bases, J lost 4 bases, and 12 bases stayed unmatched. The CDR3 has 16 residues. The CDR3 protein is CASRRPLTGGPDTQYF. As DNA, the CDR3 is TGTGCCAGCAGGCGTCCACTAACGGGGGGGCCAGATACGCAGTATTTT.

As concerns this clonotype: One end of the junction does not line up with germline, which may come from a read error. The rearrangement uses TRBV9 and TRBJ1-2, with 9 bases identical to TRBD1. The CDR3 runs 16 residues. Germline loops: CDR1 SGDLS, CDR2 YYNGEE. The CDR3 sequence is CACSFGPDRGRGGYTF. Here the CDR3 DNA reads TGTGCCTGCAGCTTCGGACCGGACAGGGGAAGAGGTGGCTACACCTTC. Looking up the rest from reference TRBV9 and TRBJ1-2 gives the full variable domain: DSGVTQTPKHLITATGQRVTLRCSPRSGDLSVYWYQQSLDQGLQFLIQYYNGEERAKGNILERFSAQQFPDLHSELNLSSLELGDSALYFCACSFGPDRGRGGYTFGSGTRLTVV.

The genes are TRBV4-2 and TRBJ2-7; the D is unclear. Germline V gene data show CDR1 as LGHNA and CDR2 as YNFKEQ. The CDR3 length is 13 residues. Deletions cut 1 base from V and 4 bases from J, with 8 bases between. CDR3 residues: CASSQGVNYEQYF. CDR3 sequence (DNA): TGTGCCAGCAGCCAAGGGGTAAATTACGAGCAGTACTTC.

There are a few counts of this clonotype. DNA for the CDR3: TGCAGCGTTCTAGCGGGGGGGCGGGCAGATACGCAGTATTTT. It codes for CSVLAGGRADTQYF. This chain joins TRBV29-1 and TRBJ2-3; TRBD2 aligns across 12 bases. V lost 5 bases, J lost 4 bases, and 4 bases stayed unmatched. The germline V gene encodes CDR1 SQVTM and CDR2 ANQGSEA. The CDR3 spans 14 residues.

The DNA for the CDR3 is TGTGCCAGCAGCCCCGGCGCAGGGATCTCCTACGAGCAGTACTTC. Its translation is CASSPGAGISYEQYF. The J gene is TRBJ2-7, the V gene TRBV7-2, with D possibly being TRBD1 (5 bases). The CDR3 covers 15 residues. Between the trimmed V and J ends, which lost 5 bases and 0 bases, there was a span of 14 bases. In germline, CDR1 is SGHTA, CDR2 FQGNSA.

The CDR3: CSVLEGIGYEQYF. CDR3 nucleotides: TGCAGCGTCCTGGAAGGGATTGGGTACGAGCAGTACTTC. The chain joins TRBV20-1 to TRBJ2-7; D not resolved. The V gene's germline CDR1 is DFQATT and CDR2 SNEGSKA (reference sequence). The CDR3 consists of 13 residues.

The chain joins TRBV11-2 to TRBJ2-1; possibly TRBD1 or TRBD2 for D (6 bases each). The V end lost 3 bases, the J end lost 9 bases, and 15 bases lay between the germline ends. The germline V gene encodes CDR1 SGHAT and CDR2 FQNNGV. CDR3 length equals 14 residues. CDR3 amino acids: CASSLNARGGEQFF. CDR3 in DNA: TGTGCCAGCAGCTTGAATGCCAGGGGAGGTGAGCAGTTCTTC.

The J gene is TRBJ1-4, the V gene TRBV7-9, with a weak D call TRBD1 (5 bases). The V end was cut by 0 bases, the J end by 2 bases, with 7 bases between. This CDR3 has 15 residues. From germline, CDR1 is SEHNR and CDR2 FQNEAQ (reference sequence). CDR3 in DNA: TGTGCCAGCAGCTTAGCAGGGGTTACTAATGAAAAACTGTTTTTT. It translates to CASSLAGVTNEKLFF. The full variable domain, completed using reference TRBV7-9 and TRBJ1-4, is DTGVSQNPRHKITKRGQNVTFRCDPISEHNRLYWYRQTLGQGPEFLTYFQNEAQLEKSRLLSDRFSAERPKGSFSTLEIQRTEQGDSAMYLCASSLAGVTNEKLFFGSGTQLSVL.

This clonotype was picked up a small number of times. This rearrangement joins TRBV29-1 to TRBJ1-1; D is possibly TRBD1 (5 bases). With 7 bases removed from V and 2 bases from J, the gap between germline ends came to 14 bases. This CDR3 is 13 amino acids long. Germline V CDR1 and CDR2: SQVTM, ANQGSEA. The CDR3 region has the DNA TGCAGCGGGCGACAGACATTAAACACTGAAGCTTTCTTT. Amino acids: CSGRQTLNTEAFF.

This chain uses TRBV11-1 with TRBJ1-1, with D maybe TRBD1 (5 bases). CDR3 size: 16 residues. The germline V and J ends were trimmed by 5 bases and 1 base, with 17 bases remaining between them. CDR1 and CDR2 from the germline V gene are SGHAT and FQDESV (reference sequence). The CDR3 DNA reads TGTGCCAGCAGCGCCGAGATTGGGGGTAGGAACACTGAAGCTTTCTTT. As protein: CASSAEIGGRNTEAFF.

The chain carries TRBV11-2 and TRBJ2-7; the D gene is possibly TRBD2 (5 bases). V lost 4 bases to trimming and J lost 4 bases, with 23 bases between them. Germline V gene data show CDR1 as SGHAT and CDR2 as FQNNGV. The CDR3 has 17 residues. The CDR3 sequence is CASSSRPGSGSEYEQYF. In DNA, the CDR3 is TGTGCCAGCAGCTCCCGCCCGGGTTCGGGTAGCGAATACGAGCAGTACTTC.

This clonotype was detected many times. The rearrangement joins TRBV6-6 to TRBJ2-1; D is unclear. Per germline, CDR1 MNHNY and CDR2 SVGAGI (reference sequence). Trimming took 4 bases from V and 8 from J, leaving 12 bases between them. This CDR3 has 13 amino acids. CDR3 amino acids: CASSSPLRDEQFF. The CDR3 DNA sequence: TGTGCCAGCAGTTCCCCTCTACGGGATGAGCAGTTCTTC.